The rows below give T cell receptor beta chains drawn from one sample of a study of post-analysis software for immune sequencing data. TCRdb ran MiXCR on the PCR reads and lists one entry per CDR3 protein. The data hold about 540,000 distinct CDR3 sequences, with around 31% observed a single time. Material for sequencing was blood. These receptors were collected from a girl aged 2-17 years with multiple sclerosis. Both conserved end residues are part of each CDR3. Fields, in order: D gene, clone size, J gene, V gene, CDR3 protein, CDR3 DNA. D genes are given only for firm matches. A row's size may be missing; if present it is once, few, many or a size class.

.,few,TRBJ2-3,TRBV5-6,CASSGGSSTDTQYF,TGTGCCAGCAGTGGGGGGTCTAGCACAGATACGCAGTATTTT
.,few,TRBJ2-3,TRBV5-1,CASSLAFSDTQYF,TGCGCCAGCAGCTTGGCCTTCTCAGATACGCAGTATTTT
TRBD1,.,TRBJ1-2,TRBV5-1,CASSPSGDRGYGYTF,TGCGCCAGCAGCCCGTCGGGGGACAGGGGTTACGGCTACACCTTC
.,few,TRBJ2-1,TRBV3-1,CASSQDTNSYNEQFF,TGTGCCAGCAGCCAAGATACTAATTCCTACAATGAGCAGTTCTTC
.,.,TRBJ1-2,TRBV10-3,CAISGGDIYGYTF,TGTGCCATCAGTGGTGGGGACATCTATGGCTACACCTTC
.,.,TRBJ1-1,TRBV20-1,CSAHPGGSTEAFF,TGCAGTGCACATCCAGGAGGGAGCACTGAAGCTTTCTTT
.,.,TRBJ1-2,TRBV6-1,CASSPQDGYTF,TGTGCCAGCAGCCCCCAGGATGGCTACACCTTC
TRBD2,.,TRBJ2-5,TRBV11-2,CASSLREGAPQTQYF,TGTGCCAGCAGCCTAAGGGAGGGAGCACCACAGACCCAGTACTTC
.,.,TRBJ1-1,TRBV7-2,CASSLRDSTEAFF,TGTGCCAGCAGCTTAAGGGATAGCACTGAAGCTTTCTTT
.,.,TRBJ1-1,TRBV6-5,CASSRIGDNTEAFF,TGTGCCAGCAGTCGTATCGGGGATAACACTGAAGCTTTCTTT
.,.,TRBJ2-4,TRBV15,CATSREWGDRSADIQYF,TGTGCCACCAGCAGAGAATGGGGAGACAGGAGCGCGGACATTCAGTACTTC
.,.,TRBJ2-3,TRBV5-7,CASSLEVGRGTDTQYF,TGTGCCAGCAGCTTGGAGGTCGGCCGAGGCACAGATACGCAGTATTTT
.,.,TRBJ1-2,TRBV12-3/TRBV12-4,CTSSPLTQGGGYTF,TGTACCAGCAGCCCTTTAACACAGGGAGGCGGCTACACCTTC
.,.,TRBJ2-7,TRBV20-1,CSAQPSGISYEQYF,TGCAGTGCTCAGCCGTCGGGGATCTCCTACGAGCAGTACTTC
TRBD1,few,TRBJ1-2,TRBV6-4,CASGGTGGYGYTF,TGTGCCAGCGGTGGGACAGGGGGCTATGGCTACACCTTC
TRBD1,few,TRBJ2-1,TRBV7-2,CASSLAGQGSYEQFF,TGTGCCAGCAGCTTAGCGGGACAGGGGTCGTATGAGCAGTTCTTC
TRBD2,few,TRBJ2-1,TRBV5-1,CASSLGAGGYYNEQFF,TGCGCCAGCAGCTTGGGAGCGGGGGGATACTACAATGAGCAGTTCTTC
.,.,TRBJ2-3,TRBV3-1,CAGSPFGGEDTQYF,TGTGCCGGCAGCCCCTTCGGGGGTGAAGATACGCAGTATTTT
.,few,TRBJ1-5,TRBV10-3,CAISATDQPQHF,TGTGCCATCAGTGCGACCGATCAGCCCCAGCATTTT
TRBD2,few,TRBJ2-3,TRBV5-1,CASSLAGMTDTQYF,TGCGCCAGCAGCCTAGCGGGGATGACAGATACGCAGTATTTT
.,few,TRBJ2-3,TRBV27,CASSFLGGPDTQYF,TGTGCCAGCAGTTTCTTGGGGGGGCCCGATACGCAGTATTTT
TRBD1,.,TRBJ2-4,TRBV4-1,CASSQTTGGRDIQYF,TGCGCCAGCAGCCAGACTACAGGGGGCAGGGACATTCAGTACTTC
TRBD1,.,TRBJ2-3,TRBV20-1,CSARVRDRGLADTQYF,TGCAGTGCTAGAGTTAGAGACAGGGGATTGGCCGATACGCAGTATTTT
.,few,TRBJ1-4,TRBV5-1,CASSLFGHATNEKLFF,TGCGCCAGCAGCTTGTTTGGGCATGCAACTAATGAAAAACTGTTTTTT
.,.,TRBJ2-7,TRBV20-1,CSARGRGPNPYEQYF,TGCAGTGCTAGGGGACGGGGGCCGAACCCCTACGAGCAGTACTTC
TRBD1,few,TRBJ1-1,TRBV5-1,CASSPGTDMNTEAFF,TGCGCCAGCAGTCCCGGGACAGACATGAACACTGAAGCTTTCTTT
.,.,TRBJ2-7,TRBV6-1,CASSEAPRGYEQYF,TGTGCCAGCAGTGAAGCCCCGAGGGGATACGAGCAGTACTTC
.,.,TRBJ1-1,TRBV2,CASRGAGAFF,TGTGCCAGCAGGGGGGCCGGGGCTTTCTTT
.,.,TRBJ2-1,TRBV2,CASSTFQEQFF,TGTGCCAGCAGCACCTTTCAGGAGCAGTTCTTC
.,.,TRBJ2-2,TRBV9,CASRDTWNTGELFF,TGTGCCAGCAGAGATACATGGAACACCGGGGAGCTGTTTTTT
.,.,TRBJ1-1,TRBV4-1,CASSPPGGLTEAFF,TGCGCCAGCAGCCCCCCCGGGGGGCTAACTGAAGCTTTCTTT
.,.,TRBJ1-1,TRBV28,CASSPPGVKNTEAFF,TGTGCCAGCAGCCCCCCGGGGGTCAAGAACACTGAAGCTTTCTTT
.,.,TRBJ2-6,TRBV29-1,CSVVISGANVLTF,TGCAGCGTTGTAATCTCTGGGGCCAACGTCCTGACTTTC
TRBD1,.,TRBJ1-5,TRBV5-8,CASSFPTGYRPQHF,TGTGCCAGCAGCTTTCCGACAGGGTATCGGCCCCAGCATTTT
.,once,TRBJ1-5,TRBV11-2,CASSPGRGGSQPQHF,TGTGCCAGCAGCCCTGGGAGGGGCGGGAGTCAGCCCCAGCATTTT
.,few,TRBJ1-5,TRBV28,CASRGGQPQHF,TGTGCCAGCCGTGGAGGCCAGCCCCAGCATTTT
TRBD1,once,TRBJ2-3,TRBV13,CASSPEGTGQTYTQYF,TGTGCCAGCAGCCCCGAGGGGACAGGGCAAACGTATACGCAGTATTTT